The sequence of this TCR beta chain was determined in a study of T-cell memory formation after mild COVID-19. Findings and limits, study-wide: Cross-reactive memory appears to have joined, as suggested by some responding clones showing up in pre-infection memory.

cDNA libraries for TCR alpha and TCR beta, carrying sample barcodes and UMIs, came from 5'RACE with constant-segment primers. TCRdb ran MiXCR on the 5' RACE reads and lists one entry per CDR3 protein. The table includes 150,000 to 200,000 distinct CDR3 sequences, around 15% detected once. The CDR3 extends over 13 amino acids. V gave up 4 bases and J gave up 4 bases, with 9 bases separating them. Germline CDR1 reads SGHDT; CDR2 reads YYEEEE. In the case of this clonotype: The antigen remains undetermined.

Material for sequencing was PBMCs or a T cell subset sorted from them (not recorded which). The chain couples TRBV5-6 to TRBJ1-3, with D hard to call. This TCR derives from an adult woman who had mild COVID-19 (a few samples of this study predate the infection). Cell type and time point are not known. The CDR3 DNA is TGTGCCAGCAGCCCAGAAGGAGGAAACACCATATATTTT. Translated: CASSPEGGNTIYF.